This T cell receptor (beta chain) came from a study of T cells in tumors after PD-1 blockade. Only in-frame clones appear in the TCRdb table, and some are missing; sequencing was by immunoSEQ multiplex PCR. The repertoire consists of tens of thousands of clones, with more than 65% occurring once and the leading ten covering around 9.3%. The CDR3 extends over 16 amino acids. V dropped 5 bases and J dropped 0 bases, with 14 bases sitting between them. Looked up from germline, CDR1 is LNHDA and CDR2 is SQIVND (reference sequence). In its sample, this clone was seen a few times. The chain is built from TRBV19 and TRBJ1-5; D not certain. The sequence was collected from a human donor with advanced basal cell or squamous cell carcinoma (not recorded which). Sequenced material: PBMCs, taken before anti-PD-1 therapy. The CDR3, as DNA: TGTGCCAGTAGTGCGACGGACGGGTATAGCAATCAGCCCCAGCATTTT. It is translated as CASSATDGYSNQPQHF. Looking up the rest from reference TRBV19 and TRBJ1-5 gives the full variable domain: DGGITQSPKYLFRKEGQNVTLSCEQNLNHDAMYWYRQDPGQGLRLIYYSQIVNDFQKGDIAEGYSVSREKKESFPLTVTSAQKNPTAFYLCASSATDGYSNQPQHFGDGTRLSIL.